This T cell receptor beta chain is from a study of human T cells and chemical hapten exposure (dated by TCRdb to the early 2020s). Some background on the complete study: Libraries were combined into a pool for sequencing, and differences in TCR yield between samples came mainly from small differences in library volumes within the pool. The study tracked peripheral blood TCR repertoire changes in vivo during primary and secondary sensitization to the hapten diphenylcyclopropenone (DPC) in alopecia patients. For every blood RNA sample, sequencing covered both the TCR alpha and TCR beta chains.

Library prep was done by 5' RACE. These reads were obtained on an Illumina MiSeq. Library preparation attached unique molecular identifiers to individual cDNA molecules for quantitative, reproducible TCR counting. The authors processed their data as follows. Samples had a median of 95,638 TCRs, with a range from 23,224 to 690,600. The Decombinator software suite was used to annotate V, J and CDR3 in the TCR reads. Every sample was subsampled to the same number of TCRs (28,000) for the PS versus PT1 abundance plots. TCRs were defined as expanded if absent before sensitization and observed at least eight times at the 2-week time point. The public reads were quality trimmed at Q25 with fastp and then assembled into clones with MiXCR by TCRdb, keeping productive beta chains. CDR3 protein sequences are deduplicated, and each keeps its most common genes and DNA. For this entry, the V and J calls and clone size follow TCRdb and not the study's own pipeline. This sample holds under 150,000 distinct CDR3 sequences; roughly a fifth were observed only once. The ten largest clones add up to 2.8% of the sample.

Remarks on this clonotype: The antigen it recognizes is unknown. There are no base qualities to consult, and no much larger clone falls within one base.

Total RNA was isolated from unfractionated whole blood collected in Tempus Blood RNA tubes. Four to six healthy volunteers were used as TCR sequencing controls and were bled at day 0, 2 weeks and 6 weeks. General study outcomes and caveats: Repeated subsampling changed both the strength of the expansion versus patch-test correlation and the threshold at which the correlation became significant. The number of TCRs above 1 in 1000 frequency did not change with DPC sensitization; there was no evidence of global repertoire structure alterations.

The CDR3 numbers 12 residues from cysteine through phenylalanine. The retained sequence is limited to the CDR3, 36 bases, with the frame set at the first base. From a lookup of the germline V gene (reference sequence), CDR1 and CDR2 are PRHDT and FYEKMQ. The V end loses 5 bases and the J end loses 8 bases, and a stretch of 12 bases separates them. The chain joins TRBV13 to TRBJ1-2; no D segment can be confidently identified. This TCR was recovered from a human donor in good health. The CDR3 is CASSPSARGYTF. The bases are TGTGCCAGCAGCCCCTCTGCTAGGGGCTACACCTTC.